The 4 T cell receptor beta chains given below trace back to one sample, sequenced in a study of T cell changes during pregnancy in multiple sclerosis. Clones were sequenced by immunoSEQ multiplex PCR, and TCRdb holds only the in-frame ones, with some missing. Found here are some 100,000 clones, 91% of them singletons; the top ten hold around 3.2%. Sequencing used peripheral blood, obtained in the second trimester of pregnancy. The receptor set was obtained from a female donor with multiple sclerosis, enrolled in a pregnancy study.

This chain uses TRBV10-3 with TRBJ1-5; no definite D call. With 0 bases removed from V and 0 bases from J, the gap between germline ends came to 9 bases. Germline lookup yields CDR1 ENHRY and CDR2 SYGVKD. The CDR3 sequence is 16 residues long. The chain's CDR3 is CAISESKQNSNQPQHF. The CDR3, as DNA: TGTGCCATCAGTGAGTCGAAACAGAATAGCAATCAGCCCCAGCATTTT.

The chain joins TRBV29-1 to TRBJ2-3, with 7 bases matching TRBD2. The V segment lost 4 bases and the J segment 2 bases; nucleotides outside the gene matches: 3. CDR1 is SQVTM, CDR2 ANQGSEA, per germline. The CDR3 is made up of 13 amino acids. This chain's CDR3 is CSVGGRVTDTQYF. The CDR3 nucleotides read TGCAGCGTTGGTGGGAGGGTCACAGATACGCAGTATTTT.

CDR3 nucleotide sequence: TGTGCCAGCAAAGGGGTCTCCTACTATGGCTACACCTTC. It codes for CASKGVSYYGYTF. The J gene is TRBJ1-2, the V gene TRBV2, with a possible D match to TRBD1 (5 bases). Looked up from germline, CDR1 is SNHLY and CDR2 is FYNNEI. Trimming pared 7 bases from V and 3 bases from J, leaving 12 bases between. This CDR3 comprises 13 residues. Drawing the rest from reference TRBV2 and TRBJ1-2, the complete variable domain is EPEVTQTPSHQVTQMGQEVILRCVPISNHLYFYWYRQILGQKVEFLVSFYNNEISEKSEIFDDQFSVERPDGSNFTLKIRSTKLEDSAMYFCASKGVSYYGYTFGSGTRLTVV.

The chain couples TRBV19 to TRBJ2-1; TRBD2 matches 10 bases. The length of the CDR3 is 13 residues. After removal of 5 bases from V and 9 bases from J, the junction contained 4 bases not matched to a gene. Looked up from germline, CDR1 is LNHDA and CDR2 is SQIVND (reference sequence). The CDR3 loop is CASSPSGSGEQFF. For the CDR3, the DNA is TGTGCCAGTAGTCCTAGCGGGAGCGGTGAGCAGTTCTTC.